The clone carrying this T cell receptor (beta chain) was observed a few times. Its specificity is not known. It may be a read error: a sequence one base away is much more abundant. The template was RNA from unsorted bulk tissue. Distant lung tissue was collected more than 3 cm away from the tumor edge. These data belong to a study of tumor and adjacent non-tumor tissue in lung cancer. Study-wide results and limits: Top 100 clones took a larger repertoire share in normal lung.

A modified ARM-PCR protocol with three rounds of nested PCR amplified TCRbeta. From the multiplex PCR reads, TCRdb called clonotypes with MiXCR, one entry per CDR3 protein. The profile covers 75,000 to 90,000 distinct CDR3 sequences, with 76% appearing a single time and roughly 22% taken by the ten largest. The length of the CDR3 is 13 residues. This TCR came from a woman in her forties or fifties with non-small cell lung cancer. This chain uses TRBV12-3 or TRBV12-4 with TRBJ1-5; D ambiguous. The material sequenced was distant non-tumor lung tissue. In DNA, the CDR3 is TGTGCCAGCAGTTTCAGCGGTGATCAGTCCCAGCATTTT. Translation: CASSFSGDQSQHF.